Listed here are 18 T cell receptor beta chains from one sample, sequenced in a study of PD-L1 blockade in urothelial cancer (dated by TCRdb to about 2017). The library was prepared using the immunoSEQ multiplex PCR assay. Entries here come from immuneACCESS through TCRdb and include only in-frame sequences with V and J called. Some clones fail to appear in such tables; in the studies checked, an unresolved V gene covers under half of the shortfall, and the cause of the remainder is unknown. The sample table records approximately 58,000 clones; roughly 87% of these occur just once. Around 4.5% of the sample lies in the top ten. The material sequenced was PBMCs, taken around atezolizumab (anti-PD-L1) treatment. Receptors originate from a man in his sixties or seventies with urothelial cancer.

The V and J genes are TRBV29-1 and TRBJ2-7; possible D gene TRBD1, 7 bases. CDR3 length: 14 residues. The germline V gene encodes CDR1 SQVTM and CDR2 ANQGSEA. The V end lost 5 bases, the J end lost 6 bases, and 20 bases lay between the germline ends. CDR3 in DNA: TGCAGCGTTTCGACGGCAGGGGGGCTCTCCGAGCAGTACTTC. Its protein is CSVSTAGGLSEQYF.

Only one count was recorded for this clone. J is TRBJ2-3 and V is TRBV13; 8 bases agree with TRBD2. Germline CDR1 and CDR2: PRHDT and FYEKMQ (reference sequence). The CDR3 runs to 13 residues. Written as DNA, the CDR3 is TGTGCTCAGCGGGGAGCGGGAGCAGATACGCAGTATTTT. It is translated as CAQRGAGADTQYF.

CDR3 nucleotides: TGTGCCAGCAGTATTAGACGGGACTCTGGGGCCAACGTCCTGACTTTC. Protein sequence: CASSIRRDSGANVLTF. The chain employs TRBV6-6 and TRBJ2-6, with D possibly TRBD2 on 5 matching bases. The CDR3 loop spans 16 amino acids. Trimming took off 5 bases at V and 0 bases at J, with 11 bases between the two ends. Germline loops: CDR1 MNHNY, CDR2 SVGAGI (reference sequence).

The rearrangement links TRBV27 to TRBJ1-2; TRBD1 matches 7 bases. CDR3 length: 14 amino acids. After removal of 4 bases from V and 2 bases from J, the junction contained 4 bases not matched to a gene. From germline, CDR1 is MNHEY and CDR2 SMNVEV (reference sequence). The DNA for the CDR3 is TGTGCCAGCAGTTATGGACAGGAGAACTATGGCTACACCTTC. The encoded protein is CASSYGQENYGYTF.

The chain combines TRBV5-1 with TRBJ2-1, with 8 positions matching TRBD2. Germline V lookup: CDR1 SGHRS, CDR2 YFSETQ. CDR3 length: 14 residues. With V trimmed by 6 bases and J by 10 bases, 12 bases remained unmatched. In nucleotides, the CDR3 is TGCGCCAGCAACCCGGGCCCGCGGGGGGCAGAGCAGTTCTTC. It codes for CASNPGPRGAEQFF.

The chain recombines TRBV5-1 with TRBJ2-5; 10 bases are shared with TRBD1. The germline CDR1 and CDR2 sequences are SGHRS and YFSETQ. J gave up 5 bases and V 0 bases, and 7 bases lay outside the gene matches. CDR3 size: 16 residues. DNA for the CDR3: TGCGCCAGCAGCTTGGACACCGGGACAGGGGAGGAGACCCAGTACTTC. It translates to CASSLDTGTGEETQYF.

This clone was seen just once. The chain employs TRBV10-3 and TRBJ1-2; 8 positions match TRBD1. J lost 7 bases, V lost 4 bases, and 8 bases had no gene match. This CDR3 comprises 14 residues. From germline, CDR1 is ENHRY and CDR2 SYGVKD. The CDR3 region has the DNA TGTGCCATCAGTGGTTCGGGACAGGCTTTTGGCTACACCTTC. The encoded protein is CAISGSGQAFGYTF.

The chain has TRBV6-5 and TRBJ2-1; no clear D gene. The CDR3 totals 16 residues. Germline values: CDR1 MNHEY, CDR2 SVGAGI. V was cut by 2 bases and J by 8 bases, with 19 bases left in between. CDR3 sequence reads: CASSYGRRVASDEQFF. The CDR3 DNA sequence: TGTGCCAGCAGTTACGGCCGACGGGTGGCGAGCGATGAGCAGTTCTTC.

The rearrangement uses TRBV2 and TRBJ1-2, with unresolved D. The CDR3 extends over 14 amino acids. CDR1 and CDR2 from the germline V gene are SNHLY and FYNNEI. V was trimmed by 6 bases and J by 4 bases, leaving 15 bases between them. The DNA for the CDR3 is TGTGCCAGCAGGAAAGAGGGCGCGGGCTATGGCTACACCTTC. Its protein is CASRKEGAGYGYTF.

The J gene is TRBJ2-3, the V gene TRBV10-3; 10 bases fit TRBD2. The CDR3 is 16 amino acids. Germline trimming cut 2 bases from V and 4 bases from J; bases unmatched to any gene: 6. Germline loops: CDR1 ENHRY, CDR2 SYGVKD. CDR3 loop: CAISELLAGVSDTQYF. The CDR3 DNA is TGTGCCATCAGTGAGCTGCTAGCGGGAGTTTCAGATACGCAGTATTTT.

The chain uses TRBV28 and TRBJ1-2, with 7 nucleotides matching TRBD1. Germline CDR1 and CDR2: MDHEN and SYDVKM. V lost 4 bases and J lost 0; bases outside the gene matches: 8. CDR3 length: 16 amino acids. The CDR3 reads CASSSTGDQANYGYTF. The DNA for the CDR3 is TGTGCCAGCAGTTCAACAGGGGATCAAGCTAACTATGGCTACACCTTC.

The chain combines TRBV7-2 with TRBJ2-2, with 12 bases fitting TRBD2. J was trimmed by 5 bases and V by 4 bases; bases with no gene match: 14. The V gene's germline CDR1 is SGHTA and CDR2 FQGNSA. The CDR3 contains 19 residues. The CDR3 spells CASSSQGVGGTSGTGELFF. CDR3 in DNA: TGTGCCAGCAGCTCCCAGGGGGTGGGGGGGACTAGCGGGACCGGGGAGCTGTTTTTT.

The rearrangement joins TRBV19 to TRBJ1-1; TRBD1 aligns across 9 bases. Germline V gives CDR1 LNHDA, CDR2 SQIVND (reference sequence). J gave up 5 bases and V 3 bases, and 4 bases lay outside the gene matches. This CDR3 is built from 14 residues. CDR3 loop: CASSMRDRATEAFF. CDR3 nucleotide sequence: TGTGCCAGTAGTATGCGGGACAGGGCGACTGAAGCTTTCTTT.

The chain links TRBV7-2 to TRBJ1-5; D not certain. The CDR3 is 13 amino acids. V was shortened by 5 bases and J by 3 bases, with 8 bases between the two germline ends. Looked up from germline, CDR1 is SGHTA and CDR2 is FQGNSA. This chain's CDR3 is CASSRTFNQPQHF. The CDR3 DNA is TGTGCCAGCAGCCGGACTTTCAATCAGCCCCAGCATTTT. The whole variable domain, remainder taken from reference TRBV7-2 and TRBJ1-5, is GAGVSQSPSNKVTEKGKDVELRCDPISGHTALYWYRQSLGQGLEFLIYFQGNSAPDKSGLPSDRFSAERTGGSVSTLTIQRTQQEDSAVYLCASSRTFNQPQHFGDGTRLSIL.

There are a few counts of this clone. This CDR3 is CASSVLGGEGTDTQYF. CDR3 nucleotide sequence: TGTGCCAGCAGCGTCCTAGGGGGGGAGGGGACAGATACGCAGTATTTT. This chain joins TRBV28 and TRBJ2-3; D may be TRBD2 (7 bases). The ends were cut back, 6 bases at V and 3 bases at J, with 19 bases in the middle. Germline CDR1 and CDR2: MDHEN and SYDVKM. The CDR3 consists of 16 residues.

The genes are TRBV2 and TRBJ1-5; no definite D call. This CDR3 region has 15 residues. Germline CDR1 is SNHLY and CDR2 is FYNNEI. The V and J ends lost 3 bases and 0 bases respectively, with 9 bases between them. CDR3 protein: CASSEFPFSNQPQHF. CDR3 nucleotides: TGTGCCAGCAGTGAGTTTCCGTTTAGCAATCAGCCCCAGCATTTT. The full variable domain, with the rest looked up from reference TRBV2 and TRBJ1-5, is EPEVTQTPSHQVTQMGQEVILRCVPISNHLYFYWYRQILGQKVEFLVSFYNNEISEKSEIFDDQFSVERPDGSNFTLKIRSTKLEDSAMYFCASSEFPFSNQPQHFGDGTRLSIL.

The V and J genes are TRBV15 and TRBJ1-5; no clear D gene. V lost 0 bases to trimming and J lost 7 bases, with 7 bases between them. The CDR3 loop spans 13 amino acids. Germline loops: CDR1 LNHNV, CDR2 YYDKDF (reference sequence). CDR3 DNA sequence: TGTGCCACCAGCAGAGATGAGGGCCAGCCCCAGCATTTT. Translated, it gives CATSRDEGQPQHF.

By share of the sample, this clone is large. The gene calls are TRBV5-4 and TRBJ2-7; 7 bases agree with TRBD1. J was trimmed by 5 bases and V by 4 bases; bases with no gene match: 9. The CDR3 is 14 amino acids. Germline V gene data show CDR1 as SGHNT and CDR2 as YYREEE (reference sequence). The DNA for the CDR3 is TGTGCCAGCAGCATCATAGGGGGCCAGAACGAGCAGTACTTC. Protein sequence: CASSIIGGQNEQYF.